The 26 T cell receptor beta chains presented below share a single source sample, sequenced in a study of graft-versus-host responses after intestinal transplantation. Some clones are missing from TCRdb's copy, which holds only in-frame ones; the method was immunoSEQ multiplex PCR. The sample has fewer than 10,000 clones; 75% to 85% are singletons. The graft tissue was processed, and this released both intraepithelial and lamina propria lymphocytes. Sequencing used ileum tissue, obtained about 430 days after intestinal transplantation. These receptors all stem from a human patient who received an intestinal transplant, so some T cells may come from the graft donor.

This sequence joins TRBV25-1 and TRBJ1-3; the D is unclear. CDR1 is MGHDK, CDR2 SYGVNS, per germline. The CDR3 is 13 residues long. Deletions cut 8 bases from V and 4 bases from J, with 12 bases between. CDR3 sequence: CASSASGGNTIYF. The CDR3 DNA sequence: TGTGCCAGCTCCGCGTCGGGCGGAAACACCATATATTTT.

The V call is TRBV7-7, the J call TRBJ1-5; D is possibly TRBD1 (5 bases). Trimming took 4 bases from V and 0 from J, leaving 10 bases between them. The CDR3 has 15 amino acids. CDR1 is SSHAT and CDR2 is FNYEAQ in the germline V gene (reference sequence). The CDR3 loop is CASSYLDSSNQPQHF. CDR3 nucleotides: TGTGCCAGCAGCTACCTAGACAGTAGCAATCAGCCCCAGCATTTT. The entire variable domain, with the rest obtained from reference TRBV7-7 and TRBJ1-5, is as follows: GAGVSQSPRYKVTKRGQDVTLRCDPISSHATLYWYQQALGQGPEFLTYFNYEAQPDKSGLPSDRFSAERPEGSISTLTIQRTEQRDSAMYRCASSYLDSSNQPQHFGDGTRLSIL.

This sequence joins TRBV18 and TRBJ2-7, with TRBD2 as a possible D gene (6 bases). CDR1 is KGHSH, CDR2 LQKENI, per germline. The V end was cut by 8 bases, the J end by 1 base, with 21 bases between. This CDR3 region has 16 residues. CDR3 nucleotide sequence: TGTGCCAGCGCAGGGTCGGCCGCGGGGTTTTCCTACGAGCAGTACTTC. Amino acid sequence: CASAGSAAGFSYEQYF.

This clone was detected only once. The chain recombines TRBV5-1 with TRBJ1-5, with D possibly TRBD1 on 5 matching bases. Germline V CDR1 and CDR2: SGHRS, YFSETQ. The V gene lost 0 bases and the J gene lost 4 bases, with 14 bases spanning the gap. The CDR3 is 16 residues long. The CDR3 DNA follows: TGCGCCAGCAGCTTGGCCGTTCCCAGGGTTAATCAGCCCCAGCATTTT. This codes for CASSLAVPRVNQPQHF.

V usage is TRBV30 and J usage is TRBJ1-1; TRBD1 matches 8 bases. From germline, CDR1 is GTSNPN and CDR2 SVGIG (reference sequence). V shed 6 bases and J 10 bases; nucleotides not matched to a gene: 13. This CDR3 has 13 amino acids. The CDR3 coding sequence is TGTGCCTGCCACGAAGGGGACAGGTTAACAGCTTTCTTT. Protein: CACHEGDRLTAFF.

The chain is built from TRBV7-8 and TRBJ2-3; 7 bases fit TRBD2. Germline assignment: CDR1 SGHVS and CDR2 FQNEAQ. Trimming at V came to 1 base and at J to 4 bases, leaving 8 bases not matched to a gene. This CDR3 has 16 residues. The CDR3 DNA sequence: TGTGCCAGCAGCTTAGGGTTAGGACTAGGGGCAGATACGCAGTATTTT. Its protein product is CASSLGLGLGADTQYF.

The chain recombines TRBV6-6 with TRBJ2-7; 10 nucleotides agree with TRBD1. V gave up 6 bases and J gave up 4 bases; unmatched junction bases: 12. The germline V gene encodes CDR1 MNHNY and CDR2 SVGAGI (reference sequence). The CDR3 extends over 16 amino acids. The CDR3 region has the DNA TGTGCCAGCAGCCCGTCCCCGGGACAGGGGCTGTACGAGCAGTACTTC. It translates to CASSPSPGQGLYEQYF.

The V and J genes are TRBV5-6 and TRBJ2-3; the match to TRBD1 covers 7 bases. CDR1 SGHDT and CDR2 YYEEEE come from the germline V gene. The CDR3 consists of 14 residues. With V trimmed by 0 bases and J by 7 bases, 5 bases remained unmatched. This CDR3 reads CASSLGQGANTQYF. The CDR3 DNA sequence: TGTGCCAGCAGCTTGGGACAGGGTGCGAATACGCAGTATTTT.

This rearrangement joins TRBV30 to TRBJ2-7, with 9 bases fitting TRBD2. CDR1 is GTSNPN, CDR2 SVGIG, per germline (reference sequence). J gave up 4 bases and V 6 bases, and 10 bases lay outside the gene matches. The CDR3 runs to 14 residues. The CDR3 loop is CACRLGTSWYEQYF. The CDR3 DNA reads TGTGCCTGCCGTCTGGGGACTAGCTGGTACGAGCAGTACTTC.

The chain couples TRBV28 to TRBJ1-2; no definite D call. This CDR3 comprises 14 residues. Germline V gene sequence: CDR1 MDHEN, CDR2 SYDVKM. V lost 7 bases and J lost 4, with 16 bases in between. Written as DNA, the CDR3 is TGTGCCAGCACTCTCGGACCTAACGGCTATGGCTACACCTTC. Translating gives CASTLGPNGYGYTF.

The V call is TRBV11-2, the J call TRBJ1-2; TRBD1 might be the D (5 bases). Trimming left V 3 bases short and J 0 bases short, with 14 bases between. From germline, CDR1 is SGHAT and CDR2 FQNNGV. CDR3 size: 16 residues. DNA of the CDR3: TGTGCCAGCAGCTTCGCAGGGTACCGGGCTAACTATGGCTACACCTTC. Residues: CASSFAGYRANYGYTF.

This clone was counted between two and nine times. The rearrangement links TRBV6-1 to TRBJ1-4, with TRBD1 matching 12 bases. CDR1 and CDR2 (germline): MNHNS, SASEGT. The CDR3 sequence is 14 residues long. Trimming took 6 bases from V and 8 from J; bases not matched to a gene: 4. This CDR3 is CASRRDRGREKLFF. The CDR3 DNA sequence: TGTGCCAGCAGAAGGGACAGGGGGCGCGAAAAACTGTTTTTT.

The V gene is TRBV30, the J gene TRBJ1-5; tentative D call: TRBD1 (5 bases). V was clipped by 3 bases and J by 3 bases, with 12 bases between them. The CDR3 contains 14 residues. Germline CDR1 is GTSNPN and CDR2 is SVGIG (reference sequence). The CDR3 DNA follows: TGTGCCTGGAGCGGCAGACAGTACAATCAGCCCCAGCATTTT. Translating gives CAWSGRQYNQPQHF.

The rearrangement uses TRBV19 and TRBJ1-2; 9 nucleotides agree with TRBD1. The length of the CDR3 is 15 residues. The ends lost 4 bases at V and 4 bases at J; junction bases unmatched: 7. In germline, CDR1 is LNHDA, CDR2 SQIVND (reference sequence). The CDR3 protein is CASSTTGGVRYGYTF. CDR3 DNA sequence: TGTGCCAGTAGTACAACAGGGGGCGTCCGCTATGGCTACACCTTC.

This clone occurred a few times. This chain uses TRBV30 with TRBJ1-4; 7 bases fit TRBD1. J lost 4 bases, V lost 3 bases, and 5 bases had no gene match. From germline, CDR1 is GTSNPN and CDR2 SVGIG (reference sequence). This CDR3 contains 14 residues. CDR3 in amino acids: CAWRPRDSNEKLFF. The CDR3 nucleotides are TGTGCCTGGAGGCCCCGGGACAGTAATGAAAAACTGTTTTTT.

This clone has only one observation. The chain uses TRBV5-6 and TRBJ1-2, with D possibly being TRBD1 (5 bases). Germline lookup yields CDR1 SGHDT and CDR2 YYEEEE. The CDR3 consists of 15 residues. V dropped 2 bases and J dropped 4 bases, with 15 bases sitting between them. Written as DNA, the CDR3 is TGTGCCAGCAGCTTCCGAGTCGCCGGGGGCTATGGCTACACCTTC. Translating gives CASSFRVAGGYGYTF. Variable domain in full (rest from reference TRBV5-6 and TRBJ1-2): DAGVTQSPTHLIKTRGQQVTLRCSPKSGHDTVSWYQQALGQGPQFIFQYYEEEERQRGNFPDRFSGHQFPNYSSELNVNALLLGDSALYLCASSFRVAGGYGYTFGSGTRLTVV.

Details on this clone: Other DNA sequences within the sample encode an identical CDR3. V is TRBV18 and J is TRBJ1-4; 7 bases map to TRBD1. Germline V gene lookup returns CDR1 KGHSH and CDR2 LQKENI. The length of the CDR3 is 14 residues. After removal of 9 bases from V and 2 bases from J, the junction contained 6 bases not matched to a gene. The DNA for the CDR3 is TGTGCCAGTTCGCAGACAGGGACTAATGAAAAACTGTTTTTT. It encodes CASSQTGTNEKLFF.

The sample holds one count of this clone. This chain joins TRBV9 and TRBJ1-6; tentative D call: TRBD1 (6 bases). The germline CDR1 and CDR2 sequences are SGDLS and YYNGEE. The CDR3 has 15 residues. The germline V and J ends were trimmed by 0 bases and 6 bases, with 10 bases remaining between them. The CDR3 DNA sequence: TGTGCCAGCAGCGTAGAGCAGGGGTTTAATTCACCCCTCCACTTT. Its protein product is CASSVEQGFNSPLHF.

This clone occurred once. The CDR3 DNA is TGTGCCAGCAGTGCCCGGACCGGGACAGGGGGCAGAGAGACCCAGTACTTC. Amino acids: CASSARTGTGGRETQYF. The J gene is TRBJ2-5, the V gene TRBV6-1; 12 nucleotides line up with TRBD1. CDR1 is MNHNS, CDR2 SASEGT, per germline. The CDR3 is 17 residues long. V trimming: 4 bases; J trimming: 4 bases; junction bases outside the gene matches: 10.

This clone has only one observation. In DNA, the CDR3 is TGTGCCAGCAGTTACTCGTATAGCAATCAGCCCCAGCATTTT. Protein: CASSYSYSNQPQHF. The rearrangement uses TRBV6-5 and TRBJ1-5, with D hard to call. The V gene's germline CDR1 is MNHEY and CDR2 SVGAGI. V lost 0 bases, J lost 0 bases, and 3 bases lay in between. The CDR3 loop spans 14 amino acids.

The chain recombines TRBV6-6 with TRBJ2-7, with a tentative D call TRBD2 (5 bases). The CDR3 contains 13 residues. Deletions cut 6 bases from V and 5 bases from J, with 14 bases between. Looked up from germline, CDR1 is MNHNY and CDR2 is SVGAGI (reference sequence). The CDR3 spells CASRFRGLDEQYF. DNA of the CDR3: TGTGCCAGCAGGTTCAGAGGGTTAGACGAGCAGTACTTC.

The rearrangement uses TRBV6-4 and TRBJ2-3; possible D gene TRBD1, 6 bases. Between the trimmed V and J ends, which lost 3 bases and 5 bases, there was a span of 18 bases. Germline assignment: CDR1 MRHNA and CDR2 SNTAGT. The length of the CDR3 is 16 residues. CDR3 in DNA: TGTGCCAGCAGTGAATCAGGGGCCCCGCAAGTAGATACGCAGTATTTT. Protein product: CASSESGAPQVDTQYF.

The chain is built from TRBV5-1 and TRBJ1-4; the D is unclear. The CDR3 spans 15 residues. The germline gives CDR1 SGHRS, CDR2 YFSETQ. The germline V and J ends were trimmed by 4 bases and 6 bases, with 16 bases remaining between them. CDR3 in DNA: TGCGCCAGCAGCCCGGGATTTTCTCGGGATGAAAAACTGTTTTTT. Its protein is CASSPGFSRDEKLFF.

This clone was detected only once. J is TRBJ2-1 and V is TRBV27, with D perhaps being TRBD1 or TRBD2 (5 bases each). Trimming removed 5 bases from V and 6 bases from J, with 14 bases in between. Germline V gives CDR1 MNHEY, CDR2 SMNVEV (reference sequence). CDR3 size: 14 residues. The CDR3 coding sequence is TGTGCCAGCAGTCCCACCCCGGGACGCAATGAGCAGTTCTTC. Its protein is CASSPTPGRNEQFF.

V usage is TRBV18 and J usage is TRBJ1-1; D is undetermined. CDR1 and CDR2 (germline): KGHSH, LQKENI. V was trimmed by 0 bases and J by 8 bases, leaving 7 bases between them. CDR3 size: 12 residues. CDR3 sequence: CASSPPSREAFF. DNA for the CDR3: TGTGCCAGCTCACCACCATCCCGGGAAGCTTTCTTT.

This sequence joins TRBV6-4 and TRBJ2-3; 9 positions agree with TRBD2. The CDR3 contains 15 residues. V lost 4 bases and J lost 4; bases outside the gene matches: 6. Germline CDR1 and CDR2: MRHNA and SNTAGT. For the CDR3, the DNA is TGTGCCAGCAGTGCGAGGGGACTAGCCTCAGATACGCAGTATTTT. Residues: CASSARGLASDTQYF.